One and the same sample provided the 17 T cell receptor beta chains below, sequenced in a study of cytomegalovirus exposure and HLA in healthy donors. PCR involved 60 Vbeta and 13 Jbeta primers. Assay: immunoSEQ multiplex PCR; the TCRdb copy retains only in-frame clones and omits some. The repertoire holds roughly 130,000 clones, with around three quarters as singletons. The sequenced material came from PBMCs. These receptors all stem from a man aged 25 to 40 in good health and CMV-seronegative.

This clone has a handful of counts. The CDR3 sequence is CASSLEASNFDTQYF. CDR3 nucleotide sequence: TGTGCCAGCAGCTTGGAGGCTAGTAACTTCGATACGCAGTATTTT. The V call is TRBV5-4, the J call TRBJ2-3; D not certain. This CDR3 is built from 15 residues. Germline V gene sequence: CDR1 SGHNT, CDR2 YYREEE (reference sequence). V was pared by 0 bases and J by 6 bases, with 14 bases between.

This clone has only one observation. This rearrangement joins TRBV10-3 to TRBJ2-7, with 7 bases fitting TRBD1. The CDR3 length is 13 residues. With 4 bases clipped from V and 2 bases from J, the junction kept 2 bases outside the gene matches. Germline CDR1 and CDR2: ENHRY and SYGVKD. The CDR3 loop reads CAISGGQAYEQYF. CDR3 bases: TGTGCCATCAGTGGCGGACAGGCCTACGAGCAGTACTTC.

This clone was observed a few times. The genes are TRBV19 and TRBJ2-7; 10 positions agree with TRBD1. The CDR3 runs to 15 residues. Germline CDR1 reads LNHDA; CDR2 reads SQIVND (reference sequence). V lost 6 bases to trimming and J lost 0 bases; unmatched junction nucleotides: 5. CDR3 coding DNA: TGTGCCAGTAGAACCGGACAGGGGGTCTCCTACGAGCAGTACTTC. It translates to CASRTGQGVSYEQYF.

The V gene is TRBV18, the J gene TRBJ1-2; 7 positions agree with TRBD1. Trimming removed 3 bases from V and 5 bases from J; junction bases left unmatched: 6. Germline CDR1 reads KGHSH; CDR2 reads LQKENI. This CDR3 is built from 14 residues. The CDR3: CASSPAGGNYGYTF. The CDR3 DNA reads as TGTGCCAGCTCACCGGCAGGGGGGAATTATGGCTACACCTTC.

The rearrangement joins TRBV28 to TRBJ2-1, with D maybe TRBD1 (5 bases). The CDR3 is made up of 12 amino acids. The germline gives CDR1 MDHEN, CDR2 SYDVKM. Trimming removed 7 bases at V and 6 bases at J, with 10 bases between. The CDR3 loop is CASTLDSNEQFF. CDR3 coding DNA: TGTGCCAGCACCCTCGACAGCAATGAGCAGTTCTTC.

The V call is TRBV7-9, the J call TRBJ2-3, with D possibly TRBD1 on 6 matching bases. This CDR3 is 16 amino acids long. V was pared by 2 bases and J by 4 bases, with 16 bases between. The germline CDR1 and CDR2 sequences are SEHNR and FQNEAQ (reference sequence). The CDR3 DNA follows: TGTGCCAGCAGCTTATGGGGCAGGGGAATATCAGATACGCAGTATTTT. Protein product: CASSLWGRGISDTQYF.

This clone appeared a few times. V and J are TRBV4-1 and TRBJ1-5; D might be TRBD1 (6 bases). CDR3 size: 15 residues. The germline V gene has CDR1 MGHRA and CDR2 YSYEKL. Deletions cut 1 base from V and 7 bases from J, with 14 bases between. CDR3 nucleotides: TGCGCCAGCAGCCAAGTCAGGGGCAGTGGGCAGCCCCAGCATTTT. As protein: CASSQVRGSGQPQHF.

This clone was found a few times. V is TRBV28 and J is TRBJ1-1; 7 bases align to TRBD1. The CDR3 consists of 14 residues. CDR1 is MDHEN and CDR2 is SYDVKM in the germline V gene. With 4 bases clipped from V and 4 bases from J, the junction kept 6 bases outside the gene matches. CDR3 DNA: TGTGCCAGCAGTTCCACGACAGGGAGCACTGAAGCTTTCTTT. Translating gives CASSSTTGSTEAFF. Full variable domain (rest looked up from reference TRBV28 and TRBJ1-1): DVKVTQSSRYLVKRTGEKVFLECVQDMDHENMFWYRQDPGLGLRLIYFSYDVKMKEKGDIPEGYSVSREKKERFSLILESASTNQTSMYLCASSSTTGSTEAFFGQGTRLTVV.

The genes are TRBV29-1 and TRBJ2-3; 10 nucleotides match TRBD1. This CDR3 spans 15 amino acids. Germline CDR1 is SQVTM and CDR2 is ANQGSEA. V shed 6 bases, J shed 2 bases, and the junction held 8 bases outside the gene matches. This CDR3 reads CSVLDRGQITDTQYF. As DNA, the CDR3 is TGCAGCGTACTCGACAGGGGGCAGATCACAGATACGCAGTATTTT.

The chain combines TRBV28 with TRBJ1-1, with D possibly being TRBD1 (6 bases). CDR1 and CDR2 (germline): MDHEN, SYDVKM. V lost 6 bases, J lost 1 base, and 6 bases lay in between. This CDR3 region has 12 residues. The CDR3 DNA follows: TGTGCCAGCAGGGGGGCGAACACTGAAGCTTTCTTT. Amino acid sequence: CASRGANTEAFF.

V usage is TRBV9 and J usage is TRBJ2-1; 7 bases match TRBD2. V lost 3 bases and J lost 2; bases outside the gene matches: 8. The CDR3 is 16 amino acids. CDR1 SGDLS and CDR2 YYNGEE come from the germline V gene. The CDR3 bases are TGTGCCAGCAGCGATACCCTAGCGGAAACCTACAATGAGCAGTTCTTC. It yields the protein CASSDTLAETYNEQFF.

The DNA for the CDR3 is TGTGCCAGTAGTATTGCAGGGGACACTGAAGCTTTCTTT. This gives the protein CASSIAGDTEAFF. This chain links TRBV19 with TRBJ1-1, with D perhaps TRBD1 (6 bases). Germline values: CDR1 LNHDA, CDR2 SQIVND (reference sequence). This CDR3 is built from 13 residues. With 3 bases removed from V and 3 bases from J, the gap between germline ends came to 8 bases.

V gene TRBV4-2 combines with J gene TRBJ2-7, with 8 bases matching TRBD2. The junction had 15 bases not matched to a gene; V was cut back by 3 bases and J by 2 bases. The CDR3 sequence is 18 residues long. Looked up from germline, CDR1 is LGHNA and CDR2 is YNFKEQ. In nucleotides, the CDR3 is TGTGCCAGCAGCCACCCAGGTGGGAGCGGGGGTCTCCCCTACGAGCAGTACTTC. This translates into CASSHPGGSGGLPYEQYF.

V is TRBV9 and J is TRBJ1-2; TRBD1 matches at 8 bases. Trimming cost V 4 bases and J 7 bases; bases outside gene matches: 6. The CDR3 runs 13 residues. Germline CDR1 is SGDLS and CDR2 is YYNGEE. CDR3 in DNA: TGTGCCAGCAGCCCCGGACAGGGATCTGGCTACACCTTC. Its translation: CASSPGQGSGYTF.

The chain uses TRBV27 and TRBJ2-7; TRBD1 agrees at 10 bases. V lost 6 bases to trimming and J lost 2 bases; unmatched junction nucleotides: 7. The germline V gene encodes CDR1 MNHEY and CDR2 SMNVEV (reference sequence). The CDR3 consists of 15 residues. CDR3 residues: CASSPGQGVAYEQYF. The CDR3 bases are TGTGCCAGCAGCCCCGGACAGGGGGTGGCCTACGAGCAGTACTTC.

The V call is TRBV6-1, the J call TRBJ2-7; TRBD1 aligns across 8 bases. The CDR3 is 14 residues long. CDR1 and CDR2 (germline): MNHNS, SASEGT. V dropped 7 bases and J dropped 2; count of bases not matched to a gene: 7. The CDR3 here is CASIFRGPPYEQYF. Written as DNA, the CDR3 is TGTGCCAGCATCTTCAGGGGGCCTCCCTACGAGCAGTACTTC.

The CDR3 DNA follows: TGTGCCAGCAGCTTCCCCGGGGAGAACACTGAAGCTTTCTTT. Its protein is CASSFPGENTEAFF. The V gene is TRBV7-8, the J gene TRBJ1-1, with D uncertain. CDR1 and CDR2 (germline): SGHVS, FQNEAQ. The length of the CDR3 is 14 residues. Trimming took 3 bases from V and 1 from J, leaving 9 bases between them.